This is a list of T cell receptor beta chains from one sample in a study of blood T cell repertoires in COVID-19. Sequencing used immunoSEQ multiplex PCR; TCRdb keeps in-frame clones, though not all of them. This repertoire shows about 180,000 clones, around 86% found once; its top ten account for 2.9%. What was sequenced was peripheral blood. The receptor source for this set is a woman aged 25 to 39 with active or convalescent COVID-19. Both conserved end residues are part of each CDR3. Fields, in order: clone size, D gene, V gene, J gene, CDR3 DNA, CDR3 protein. A D gene is named only where the DNA matches it firmly. Only some rows state a clone size, as once, few, many or a class for expanded clones.

>.|.|TRBV15|TRBJ1-1
TGTGCCACCAGCAGAGTTTTGGAGGACGTGAAGAACACTGAAGCTTTCTTT
CATSRVLEDVKNTEAFF
>.|TRBD2|TRBV5-4|TRBJ2-1
TGTGCCAGCAGCAACCCCACGGGACTAGCGGGAGACAATGAGCAGTTCTTC
CASSNPTGLAGDNEQFF
>.|.|TRBV4-1|TRBJ1-5
TGCGCCAGCAGCCAAGATGAGTCGCGGGGCAATCAGCCCCAGCATTTT
CASSQDESRGNQPQHF
>few|TRBD1|TRBV19|TRBJ2-7
TGTGCCAGTAGTATCGGACAGGGTTCCGACGAGCAGTACTTC
CASSIGQGSDEQYF
>.|.|TRBV14|TRBJ2-7
TGTGCCAGCAGCCAAGAATTAGTGCAGTACTTC
CASSQELVQYF
>once|.|TRBV10-1|TRBJ1-6
TGCGCCAGCAGTGAGCGGACAGCCAATTCACCCCTCCACTTT
CASSERTANSPLHF
>.|.|TRBV18|TRBJ2-7
TGTGCCAGCTTCACCCGGGGGGACAGGACCTACGAGCAGTACTTC
CASFTRGDRTYEQYF
>.|.|TRBV6-5|TRBJ2-7
TGTGCCAGCAGTTACTCGAACGGACTGGCCTACTACGAGCAGTACTTC
CASSYSNGLAYYEQYF
>.|.|TRBV13|TRBJ2-5
TGTGCCAGCAGCTTCTCGGGTGAGGAGACCCAGTACTTC
CASSFSGEETQYF
>.|.|TRBV29-1|TRBJ1-1
TGCAGCGTTGTCTCAGGTTGGAACACTGAAGCTTTCTTT
CSVVSGWNTEAFF
>.|TRBD2|TRBV5-4|TRBJ2-7
TGTGCCAGCAGCCGTGGGACTAGCGGGAGGAACTACGAGCAGTACTTC
CASSRGTSGRNYEQYF
>.|TRBD1|TRBV7-2|TRBJ1-6
TGTGCCAGCAGGGACAGGGGGCTTTCACCCCTCCACTTT
CASRDRGLSPLHF
>.|TRBD2|TRBV5-1|TRBJ2-1
TGCGCCAGCAGCTTGGGTCCCGGGACTAGCGGGAGTAATGAGCAGTTCTTC
CASSLGPGTSGSNEQFF
>few|TRBD1|TRBV7-2|TRBJ2-3
TGTGCCAGCAGCAGACAGGGTGGCACAGATACGCAGTATTTT
CASSRQGGTDTQYF
>.|.|TRBV11-2|TRBJ2-1
TGTGCCAGCAGCTTAGGCGGGGCAGGGTCCTACAATGAGCAGTTCTTC
CASSLGGAGSYNEQFF
>.|TRBD1|TRBV3-1/TRBV3-2|TRBJ1-1
TGTGCCAGCAGCCAAGCTAGGACAGGTAGGAACACTGAAGCTTTCTTT
CASSQARTGRNTEAFF
>.|TRBD2|TRBV7-2|TRBJ2-2
TGTGCCAGCAGCCCCGAGGCTAGCGGGAGGTTTACCGGGGAGCTGTTTTTT
CASSPEASGRFTGELFF
>.|TRBD1|TRBV7-9|TRBJ2-7
TGTGCCAGCAGCTTGGGACAGGGGTATTTCTACGAGCAGTACTTC
CASSLGQGYFYEQYF
>.|.|TRBV11-2|TRBJ2-7
TGTGCCAGCAGCCCAGGATCGGACATCTCCCCCTACGAGCAGTACTTC
CASSPGSDISPYEQYF
>.|TRBD2|TRBV28|TRBJ2-5
TGTGCCAGCAGCCCGGGACTAGCGGGAGGTAGGGAGACCCAGTACTTC
CASSPGLAGGRETQYF
>.|.|TRBV11-3|TRBJ1-1
TGTGCCAGCAGCAAGGGCCCCGGGGGGACTGAAGCTTTCTTT
CASSKGPGGTEAFF
>.|.|TRBV2|TRBJ1-6
TGTGCCATTACCGCGGGACGGGCGAATAATTCACCCCTCCACTTT
CAITAGRANNSPLHF
>.|.|TRBV29-1|TRBJ2-1
TGCAGCGTTGAGGGGCTAGCAGGGGATGAGCAGTTCTTC
CSVEGLAGDEQFF